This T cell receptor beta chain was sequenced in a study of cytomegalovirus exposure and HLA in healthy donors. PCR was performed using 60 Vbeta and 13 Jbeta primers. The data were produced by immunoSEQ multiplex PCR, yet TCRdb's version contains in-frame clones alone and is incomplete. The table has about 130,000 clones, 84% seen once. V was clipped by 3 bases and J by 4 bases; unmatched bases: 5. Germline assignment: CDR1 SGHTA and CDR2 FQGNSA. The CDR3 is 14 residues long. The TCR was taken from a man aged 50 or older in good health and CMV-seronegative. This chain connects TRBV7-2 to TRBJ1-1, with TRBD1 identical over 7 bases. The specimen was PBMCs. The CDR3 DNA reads TGTGCCAGCAGCTTTGGACAGGAGGTCACTGAAGCTTTCTTT. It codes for CASSFGQEVTEAFF.